This record concerns one TCR beta chain sequence. Its specificity is not known. Germline V gene lookup returns CDR1 LNHDA and CDR2 SQIVND (reference sequence). CDR3 length: 17 residues. Germline trimming cut 4 bases from V and 4 bases from J; bases unmatched to any gene: 11. The time point is: newly diagnosed, previously untreated cHL patient sample. Investigators turned to newly diagnosed, untreated classical Hodgkin lymphoma PBMCs for comparison. The sample originates from a study of PD-1 blockade in classical Hodgkin lymphoma. Study-wide findings and caveats: There remain no defined causes for the repertoire differences, which possibly reflect disease activity or prior therapy. Baseline TCR diversity was reportedly lower in newly diagnosed patients than in healthy donors. It was reported as lower still in relapsed/refractory patients.

Assay used: immunoSEQ multiplex PCR; TCRdb lists only in-frame clones, some missing. The data contain about 16,000 clones, 84% of them singletons. The sequence was obtained from a human donor with classical Hodgkin lymphoma. The gene calls are TRBV19 and TRBJ2-3, with 10 bases that match TRBD1. Material: peripheral blood mononuclear cells (PBMCs). This chain's CDR3 is CASSTTGTGVYADTQYF. The DNA for the CDR3 is TGTGCCAGTAGTACAACCGGGACAGGGGTGTACGCAGATACGCAGTATTTT.